One and the same sample provided the 13 T cell receptor beta chains below, sequenced in a study of T cell responses to AZD1222 COVID-19 vaccine. The protocol was immunoSEQ multiplex PCR, while the TCRdb copy is restricted to in-frame clones and leaves out a portion. The sample consists of fewer than 200,000 clones, roughly 92% of them appearing once. The sequences come from peripheral blood, collected on day 0 of AZD1222 vaccination. These receptors were taken from an adult in good health.

The rearrangement joins TRBV27 to TRBJ1-2; D ambiguous. Germline CDR1 reads MNHEY; CDR2 reads SMNVEV (reference sequence). V lost 5 bases and J 3 bases, leaving 13 bases between the germline ends. The CDR3 totals 14 residues. CDR3 residues: CASSNTRRDYGYTF. DNA for the CDR3: TGTGCCAGCAGTAACACCCGTCGGGACTATGGCTACACCTTC.

The chain recombines TRBV24-1 with TRBJ1-6; 7 bases line up with TRBD1. The V gene end was trimmed by 3 bases and the J gene end by 9 bases; junction bases not matched to a gene: 1. The CDR3 has 13 residues. Germline V CDR1 and CDR2: KGHDR, SFDVKD. CDR3 sequence reads: CATSDNRGSPLHF. The CDR3 nucleotides are TGTGCCACCAGTGATAACAGGGGTTCACCCCTCCACTTT.

The J gene is TRBJ1-2, the V gene TRBV27, with TRBD1 as a possible D gene (5 bases). Germline CDR1 and CDR2: MNHEY and SMNVEV (reference sequence). Deletions cut 6 bases from V and 4 bases from J, with 12 bases between. The CDR3 runs to 13 residues. The CDR3 nucleotides read TGTGCCAGCAGGCGGGGCGATCTCTATGGCTACACCTTC. It specifies CASRRGDLYGYTF.

The V gene is TRBV5-6, the J gene TRBJ1-5, with a tentative D call TRBD1 (5 bases). V was cut by 4 bases and J by 4 bases, with 18 bases left in between. The germline V gene has CDR1 SGHDT and CDR2 YYEEEE. CDR3 length equals 16 residues. The CDR3 loop is CASSRGYSGDNQPQHF. The CDR3 DNA is TGTGCCAGCAGCCGGGGCTACAGCGGGGATAATCAGCCCCAGCATTTT.

This rearrangement joins TRBV18 to TRBJ1-1; unclear D gene. The CDR3 consists of 13 residues. From germline, CDR1 is KGHSH and CDR2 LQKENI. Deletions cut 2 bases from V and 7 bases from J, with 11 bases between. This CDR3 is CASSPSRAVEAFF. The CDR3 nucleotides are TGTGCCAGCTCACCAAGTCGAGCAGTTGAAGCTTTCTTT.

The chain is built from TRBV7-9 and TRBJ2-2; 9 nucleotides agree with TRBD1. This CDR3 spans 15 amino acids. Germline V gives CDR1 SEHNR, CDR2 FQNEAQ (reference sequence). With 8 bases clipped from V and 5 bases from J, the junction kept 9 bases outside the gene matches. The DNA of the CDR3 is TGTGCCAGCTTTTTACAGGGGGCTCGTACCGGGGAGCTGTTTTTT. Residues: CASFLQGARTGELFF.

The J gene is TRBJ2-2, the V gene TRBV25-1; D is ambiguous. Looked up from germline, CDR1 is MGHDK and CDR2 is SYGVNS. Trimming pared 1 base from V and 4 bases from J, leaving 10 bases between. The CDR3 has 15 residues. CDR3 sequence: CASSESIWRTGELFF. The CDR3 coding sequence is TGTGCCAGCAGTGAATCTATCTGGCGCACCGGGGAGCTGTTTTTT.

This clone was counted only a few times. This sequence joins TRBV19 and TRBJ1-1, with D possibly matching TRBD1 (6 bases). The V and J ends lost 3 bases and 2 bases respectively, with 10 bases between them. Germline CDR1 and CDR2: LNHDA and SQIVND (reference sequence). The CDR3 extends over 14 amino acids. CDR3 DNA sequence: TGTGCCAGTAGTATGGGGGGGGCCAACACTGAAGCTTTCTTT. It is translated as CASSMGGANTEAFF. The variable domain in full, with the rest retrieved from reference TRBV19 and TRBJ1-1, is DGGITQSPKYLFRKEGQNVTLSCEQNLNHDAMYWYRQDPGQGLRLIYYSQIVNDFQKGDIAEGYSVSREKKESFPLTVTSAQKNPTAFYLCASSMGGANTEAFFGQGTRLTVV.

The chain couples TRBV28 to TRBJ1-5; a weak D match, TRBD1 (6 bases). V gave up 5 bases and J gave up 6 bases, with 11 bases separating them. The germline gives CDR1 MDHEN, CDR2 SYDVKM. The CDR3 runs to 13 residues. CDR3 residues: CASSPQGSQPQHF. DNA for the CDR3: TGTGCCAGCAGTCCCCAGGGGAGTCAGCCCCAGCATTTT.

This chain joins TRBV6-2 or TRBV6-3 and TRBJ2-5; D perhaps matches TRBD2 (7 bases). CDR1 is MNHEY, CDR2 SVGEGT, per germline. The CDR3 sequence is 15 residues long. The V and J ends lost 4 bases and 5 bases respectively, with 17 bases between them. The CDR3 sequence is CASSLGHSGGETQYF. The CDR3, as DNA: TGTGCCAGCAGTTTGGGACACTCGGGAGGCGAGACCCAGTACTTC.

This clone occurred once. This chain joins TRBV19 and TRBJ1-6; 11 nucleotides align to TRBD1. Germline V CDR1 and CDR2: LNHDA, SQIVND (reference sequence). This CDR3 comprises 16 residues. V dropped 5 bases and J dropped 7; count of bases not matched to a gene: 7. The CDR3 DNA reads as TGTGCCAGTAGTGGAACCGGGACAGGGGGGAATTCACCCCTCCACTTT. Its translation is CASSGTGTGGNSPLHF.

CDR3 nucleotides: TGTGCCAGCTCACCGGGGACAGGCAAGAACACTGAAGCTTTCTTT. Protein product: CASSPGTGKNTEAFF. The chain employs TRBV18 and TRBJ1-1; TRBD1 agrees at 8 bases. Per germline, CDR1 KGHSH and CDR2 LQKENI. This CDR3 is built from 15 residues. With 3 bases clipped from V and 1 base from J, the junction kept 4 bases outside the gene matches.

This clone is a singleton in its sample. The V gene is TRBV9, the J gene TRBJ2-2, with a possible D match to TRBD2 (6 bases). The CDR3 runs 15 residues. CDR1 is SGDLS, CDR2 YYNGEE, per germline. V was clipped by 1 base and J by 3 bases, with 10 bases between them. Written as DNA, the CDR3 is TGTGCCAGCAGCGTATCTGGCGGGGACACCGGGGAGCTGTTTTTT. It codes for CASSVSGGDTGELFF.